The TCR beta chain described here comes from a study of blood T cell repertoires in COVID-19. Background on the study: From the United States, Italy and Spain came samples of acute and convalescent COVID-19.

Per the original data handling: The assay estimated nucleated cells by amplifying reference gene primers. The assay was immunoSEQ multiplex PCR, and TCRdb's table has in-frame clones only and misses some. The V and J calls and clone size were taken over from that table, and D and trimming were inferred from the DNA. Among over 110,000 clones listed, over 70% were seen once. The CDR3 runs to 15 residues. V was pared by 4 bases and J by 0 bases, with 12 bases between. Germline V gene data show CDR1 as PRHDT and CDR2 as FYEKMQ (reference sequence). The TCR comes from a man aged 70 or older who had recovered from COVID-19. Sequencing was done on a sample of peripheral blood. The rearrangement uses TRBV13 and TRBJ1-1; no clear D gene. The CDR3 bases are TGTGCCAGCAGCTGGAGGTTGGCTTTGAACACTGAAGCTTTCTTT. It encodes CASSWRLALNTEAFF.